This T cell receptor (beta chain) was recorded in a study of cytomegalovirus exposure and HLA in healthy donors. Findings and caveats of the study: TCR beta sequences numbering under 20,000 were associated with HLA alleles at 0.05 false discovery rate in a later analysis.

PCR employed 60 Vbeta and 13 Jbeta primers. Repertoires were generated with immunoSEQ multiplex PCR, while TCRdb's copy carries only in-frame clones and drops some. The table has 60,000 to 65,000 clones, around 75% seen once. This clone was observed a single time. Its antigen is currently unknown. The receptor was isolated from a woman between 40 and 55 years old in good health and CMV-seropositive. The source material was PBMCs.

CDR3 region: CASSSHGGGKTNTGELFF. Written as DNA, the CDR3 is TGTGCCAGCAGCTCCCACGGGGGGGGCAAAACGAACACCGGGGAGCTGTTTTTT. V and J are TRBV9 and TRBJ2-2; 8 bases fit TRBD2. Germline V gene lookup returns CDR1 SGDLS and CDR2 YYNGEE. J lost 0 bases, V lost 4 bases, and 11 bases had no gene match. This CDR3 spans 18 amino acids.